The 15 T cell receptor beta chains reported below all come from one sample, sequenced in a study of blood T cells in healthy people across ages. A second PCR, run for roughly 7 to 11 cycles, used a sample-barcoded 5' primer plus a J-beta primer mix. TCRdb ran MiXCR on the 5' RACE reads and lists one entry per CDR3 protein. Of about 800,000 distinct CDR3 sequences listed, 35% to 60% were seen once; the top ten hold 15% to 20%. Sequencing was carried out using blood. These receptor sequences come from a man older than 75 in good health.

The J gene is TRBJ2-3, the V gene TRBV10-3; D unresolved. Germline CDR1 and CDR2: ENHRY and SYGVKD. CDR3 length equals 13 residues. V was pared by 2 bases and J by 4 bases, with 7 bases between. The CDR3 region is CAISEGTPDTQYF. The CDR3 bases are TGTGCCATCAGTGAGGGAACACCAGATACGCAGTATTTT.

This clonotype turned up a few times. The chain carries TRBV3-1 and TRBJ2-3, with 10 bases lining up with TRBD1. Germline V gives CDR1 LGHDT, CDR2 YNNKEL (reference sequence). There are 15 residues in the CDR3. With V trimmed by 2 bases and J by 5 bases, 4 bases remained unmatched. The CDR3 nucleotides are TGTGCCAGCAGCCAAAATGACAGGGGGCGAGATACGCAGTATTTT. Translation gives CASSQNDRGRDTQYF.

Only a few counts were recorded for this clonotype. This chain links TRBV7-2 with TRBJ2-6; no firm D call. V was clipped by 5 bases and J by 0 bases, with 14 bases between them. This CDR3 has 17 amino acids. CDR1 and CDR2 from the germline V gene are SGHTA and FQGNSA. The CDR3 region is CASSPVGGSSGANVLTF. DNA of the CDR3: TGTGCCAGCAGCCCCGTGGGTGGAAGCTCTGGGGCCAACGTCCTGACTTTC.

This chain connects TRBV4-3 to TRBJ2-1; D tentatively fits TRBD1 or TRBD2 (6 bases each). Trimming cost V 0 bases and J 8 bases, with 26 bases left between them. The length of the CDR3 is 19 residues. Germline CDR1 LGHNA, CDR2 YSLEER. In DNA form, the CDR3 reads TGCGCCAGCAGCCAAGAGGGGGGCAGTGTACAGGGTCTTTCTGATGAGCAGTTCTTC. Amino acid sequence: CASSQEGGSVQGLSDEQFF.

In its sample, this clonotype was seen once. V gene TRBV13 combines with J gene TRBJ2-3; the match to TRBD2 covers 10 bases. Germline CDR1 reads PRHDT; CDR2 reads FYEKMQ (reference sequence). CDR3 length equals 18 residues. Losses at the gene ends were 5 bases for V and 3 bases for J; bases not matched to a gene: 14. CDR3 in DNA: TGTGCCAGCAGCCCCCTGCGGAGCGGGGGGGCCAGGACAGATACGCAGTATTTT. It yields the protein CASSPLRSGGARTDTQYF.

The gene calls are TRBV28 and TRBJ2-1, with 7 bases lining up with TRBD1. The germline V gene encodes CDR1 MDHEN and CDR2 SYDVKM. V shed 5 bases and J 6 bases; nucleotides not matched to a gene: 16. This CDR3 is built from 17 residues. The CDR3 is CASSLALRGRVSNEQFF. CDR3 DNA sequence: TGTGCCAGCAGTCTCGCCCTCAGGGGGAGAGTTAGCAATGAGCAGTTCTTC.

Ten or more counts support this clonotype. The chain is built from TRBV9 and TRBJ2-7; D call uncertain. Germline values: CDR1 SGDLS, CDR2 YYNGEE. This CDR3 has 14 amino acids. Deletions cut 4 bases from V and 3 bases from J, with 14 bases between. Here the CDR3 reads CASSPRPDGYEQYF. The CDR3 nucleotides read TGTGCCAGCAGCCCACGACCGGACGGCTACGAGCAGTACTTC.

The chain uses TRBV3-1 and TRBJ2-1; TRBD2 agrees at 7 bases. The CDR3 covers 17 residues. Germline trimming cut 0 bases from V and 5 bases from J; bases unmatched to any gene: 10. The germline gives CDR1 LGHDT, CDR2 YNNKEL (reference sequence). The CDR3 sequence is CASSQDPGGRIHNEQFF. The CDR3 bases are TGTGCCAGCAGCCAAGATCCAGGCGGGAGAATCCACAATGAGCAGTTCTTC.

The chain uses TRBV20-1 and TRBJ2-7; 10 bases are shared with TRBD1. The CDR3 consists of 15 residues. CDR1 is DFQATT, CDR2 SNEGSKA, per germline (reference sequence). The junction had 5 bases not matched to a gene; V was cut back by 1 base and J by 2 bases. The CDR3 region is CSARVDRGSTYEQYF. In DNA, the CDR3 is TGCAGTGCTAGAGTGGACAGGGGGTCGACCTACGAGCAGTACTTC.

This sequence joins TRBV6-1 and TRBJ1-5; D unresolved. Germline lookup yields CDR1 MNHNS and CDR2 SASEGT. Trimming removed 1 base from V and 0 bases from J, with 7 bases in between. This CDR3 has 15 residues. DNA of the CDR3: TGTGCCAGCAGTGAAGTGGGTTATAGCAATCAGCCCCAGCATTTT. This codes for CASSEVGYSNQPQHF.

Comment on this clonotype: The junction does not match germline at one end; this may be a read error. This rearrangement joins TRBV14 to TRBJ1-3; D remains ambiguous. CDR3 size: 14 residues. Germline V CDR1 and CDR2: SGHDN, FVKESK. CDR3 DNA sequence: TGTGCCGGCAGCGTCAACCTCTCTGGAAACACCATATATTTT. Translating it yields CAGSVNLSGNTIYF.

V gene TRBV29-1 combines with J gene TRBJ2-7; D is ambiguous. Matching the DNA end better, TRBJ2-5 makes the J call doubtful. This CDR3 spans 12 amino acids. Germline lookup yields CDR1 SQVTM and CDR2 ANQGSEA. The CDR3 spells CSVAPPEETQYF. The CDR3 nucleotides are TGCAGCGTAGCCCCCCCGGAGGAGACCCAGTACTTC.

V and J are TRBV20-1 and TRBJ1-2, with D perhaps matching TRBD1 (5 bases). CDR3 size: 14 residues. Germline CDR1 is DFQATT and CDR2 is SNEGSKA (reference sequence). Trimming cost V 1 base and J 3 bases, with 12 bases left between them. The CDR3 is CSARVRGVYYGYTF. The CDR3 nucleotides are TGCAGTGCTAGAGTTCGGGGGGTGTACTATGGCTACACCTTC.

Only a few counts were recorded for this clonotype. This sequence joins TRBV3-1 and TRBJ2-7; no definite D call. From germline, CDR1 is LGHDT and CDR2 YNNKEL (reference sequence). The CDR3 runs 12 residues. V lost 0 bases and J 1 base, leaving 1 base between the germline ends. CDR3 region: CASSQESYEQYF. In DNA, the CDR3 is TGTGCCAGCAGCCAAGAGTCCTACGAGCAGTACTTC.

Details on this clonotype: A much bigger clone sits one base away, suggesting this may be a read error. The CDR3, as DNA: TGTGCCAGCAGCTTAGAACACTCGAGCTCCTACAGTGAGCAGTTCTTC. This codes for CASSLEHSSSYSEQFF. The V and J genes are TRBV7-3 and TRBJ2-1; D unresolved. The CDR3 sequence is 16 residues long. Germline CDR1 SGHTA, CDR2 FQGTGA. The complete variable domain, with remaining parts taken from reference TRBV7-3 and TRBJ2-1, reads GAGVSQTPSNKVTEKGKYVELRCDPISGHTALYWYRQSLGQGPEFLIYFQGTGAADDSGLPNDRFFAVRPEGSVSTLKIQRTERGDSAVYLCASSLEHSSSYSEQFFGPGTRLTVL.